The 19 T cell receptor beta chains reported below all come from one sample, sequenced in a study of blood T cell repertoires in COVID-19. The data were produced by immunoSEQ multiplex PCR, yet TCRdb's version contains in-frame clones alone and is incomplete. This table has roughly 65,000 clones, 85% to 95% appearing once. Sample: peripheral blood. The receptors were gathered from a man aged 70 or older with active COVID-19.

The CDR3 loop is CASSPGTSGGSSYNEQFF. CDR3 coding DNA: TGTGCCAGCAGCCCAGGGACTAGCGGGGGTAGCTCCTACAATGAGCAGTTCTTC. The chain employs TRBV7-9 and TRBJ2-1, with 14 positions matching TRBD2. The CDR3 length is 18 residues. J was trimmed by 0 bases and V by 5 bases; bases with no gene match: 6. Germline V lookup: CDR1 SEHNR, CDR2 FQNEAQ (reference sequence). The complete variable domain, with remaining parts taken from reference TRBV7-9 and TRBJ2-1, reads DTGVSQNPRHKITKRGQNVTFRCDPISEHNRLYWYRQTLGQGPEFLTYFQNEAQLEKSRLLSDRFSAERPKGSFSTLEIQRTEQGDSAMYLCASSPGTSGGSSYNEQFFGPGTRLTVL.

The chain's CDR3 is CASSLVWGGDWYQETQYF. For the CDR3, the DNA is TGCGCCAGCAGCTTGGTATGGGGGGGAGATTGGTACCAAGAGACCCAGTACTTC. This chain links TRBV5-1 with TRBJ2-5, with 7 bases identical to TRBD2. Germline V gene sequence: CDR1 SGHRS, CDR2 YFSETQ. J was trimmed by 0 bases and V by 0 bases; bases with no gene match: 11. The length of the CDR3 is 18 residues.

V gene TRBV19 combines with J gene TRBJ2-5, with TRBD2 matching 9 bases. Germline CDR1 LNHDA, CDR2 SQIVND (reference sequence). The CDR3 totals 15 residues. The V and J ends lost 3 bases and 5 bases, in that order; junction bases with no gene match: 7. CDR3 in amino acids: CASSISAGGLETQYF. CDR3 nucleotide sequence: TGTGCCAGTAGTATCTCAGCGGGGGGTTTGGAGACCCAGTACTTC. Combining the CDR3 with reference TRBV19 and TRBJ2-5 gives the whole variable domain DGGITQSPKYLFRKEGQNVTLSCEQNLNHDAMYWYRQDPGQGLRLIYYSQIVNDFQKGDIAEGYSVSREKKESFPLTVTSAQKNPTAFYLCASSISAGGLETQYFGPGTRLLVL.

The V and J genes are TRBV5-6 and TRBJ1-3, with D uncertain. The length of the CDR3 is 14 residues. Germline loops: CDR1 SGHDT, CDR2 YYEEEE. V shed 6 bases and J shed 4 bases, with 14 bases lying between them. The CDR3 DNA reads as TGTGCCAGCACCGCGTCCGCCGGGGGAAACACCATATATTTT. Protein product: CASTASAGGNTIYF.

The chain is built from TRBV12-3 or TRBV12-4 and TRBJ1-2, with a tentative D call TRBD1 (5 bases). V was cut by 6 bases and J by 10 bases, with 18 bases left in between. The CDR3 runs to 13 residues. This CDR3 is CASSPGLQTDYTF. The CDR3 bases are TGTGCCAGCAGCCCGGGACTCCAGACGGACTACACCTTC.

The chain links TRBV6-6 to TRBJ2-7; D unresolved. Trimming stripped 0 bases from V and 6 bases from J, with 6 bases between. The germline V gene has CDR1 MNHNY and CDR2 SVGAGI (reference sequence). CDR3 size: 12 residues. CDR3 in DNA: TGTGCCAGCAGTTACTCTACGGGCGAGCAGTACGTC. It encodes CASSYSTGEQYV.

The rearrangement joins TRBV6-6 to TRBJ1-2, with D unclear. The CDR3 consists of 10 residues. Trimming took off 6 bases at V and 8 bases at J, with 7 bases between the two ends. The germline CDR1 and CDR2 sequences are MNHNY and SVGAGI (reference sequence). The CDR3 DNA follows: TGTGCCAGCAGAACGAGCGGCTACACCTTC. Protein: CASRTSGYTF.

V is TRBV7-2 and J is TRBJ2-5; D remains unclear. Germline V CDR1 and CDR2: SGHTA, FQGNSA. The CDR3 totals 15 residues. Trimming cost V 1 base and J 5 bases, with 14 bases left between them. CDR3 coding DNA: TGTGCCAGCAGCTTAGGAGGCAAAATCGGGGAGACCCAGTACTTC. Residues: CASSLGGKIGETQYF.

This chain connects TRBV28 to TRBJ1-5; TRBD1 might be the D (6 bases). Between the trimmed V and J ends, which lost 5 bases and 0 bases, there was a span of 11 bases. The CDR3 has 15 amino acids. Germline V gene data show CDR1 as MDHEN and CDR2 as SYDVKM. The CDR3 DNA is TGTGCCAGCAGTGCTACAGGGTATAGCAATCAGCCCCAGCATTTT. Its protein product is CASSATGYSNQPQHF.

V gene TRBV3-1 (or the pseudogene TRBV3-2) combines with J gene TRBJ2-1, with TRBD2 matching 10 bases. Unmatched junction bases numbered 7, after V lost 0 bases and J lost 8 bases. The germline CDR1 and CDR2 sequences are LGHDT and YNNKEL (reference sequence). This CDR3 is 16 amino acids long. CDR3 coding DNA: TGTGCCAGCAGCCAAGATGCTAGCGGGGGTATCCATGAGCAGTTCTTC. Translating gives CASSQDASGGIHEQFF.

The rearrangement uses TRBV18 and TRBJ2-2; TRBD1 agrees at 7 bases. CDR1 and CDR2 (germline): KGHSH, LQKENI. This CDR3 contains 16 residues. The J segment lost 4 bases and the V segment lost 6 bases, leaving 11 bases of the junction unmatched. The CDR3 protein is CASSVSTGSGTGELFF. The CDR3 nucleotides read TGTGCCAGCTCCGTTTCGACAGGGTCGGGCACCGGGGAGCTGTTTTTT.

The chain combines TRBV6-5 with TRBJ2-2, with D possibly TRBD2 on 6 matching bases. V was shortened by 8 bases and J by 0 bases, with 10 bases between the two germline ends. Germline V gene sequence: CDR1 MNHEY, CDR2 SVGAGI. This CDR3 spans 14 amino acids. Here the CDR3 reads CASRAGPNTGELFF. DNA for the CDR3: TGTGCCAGCCGCGCGGGACCGAACACCGGGGAGCTGTTTTTT.

This chain links TRBV7-8 with TRBJ2-2; D is perhaps TRBD2 (6 bases). Trimming took off 1 base at V and 6 bases at J, with 12 bases between the two ends. The CDR3 extends over 15 amino acids. The germline V gene encodes CDR1 SGHVS and CDR2 FQNEAQ. CDR3 nucleotides: TGTGCCAGCAGCTTAGGACTAGGGGCGGCCGGGGAGCTGTTTTTT. Its protein product is CASSLGLGAAGELFF.

The CDR3 sequence is CATRSESRTDTQYF. The CDR3 coding sequence is TGCGCCACCAGGAGTGAGTCACGCACAGATACGCAGTATTTT. The genes are TRBV5-1 and TRBJ2-3; D remains unclear. The germline V gene encodes CDR1 SGHRS and CDR2 YFSETQ. Trimming stripped 9 bases from V and 1 base from J, with 15 bases between. The CDR3 consists of 14 residues.

The V call is TRBV11-2, the J call TRBJ2-2, with unresolved D. CDR1 SGHAT and CDR2 FQNNGV come from the germline V gene. V lost 1 base to trimming and J lost 6 bases, with 15 bases between them. There are 16 residues in the CDR3. CDR3 in DNA: TGTGCCAGCAGCTTAGGGGCACGGTCAGCTTCCGGGGAGCTGTTTTTT. It translates to CASSLGARSASGELFF.

This clone appeared once. The V call is TRBV7-9, the J call TRBJ2-7, with a possible D match to TRBD1 (6 bases). Germline V gene sequence: CDR1 SEHNR, CDR2 FQNEAQ (reference sequence). The CDR3 is 18 residues long. Trimming cost V 5 bases and J 3 bases, with 26 bases left between them. The CDR3 loop is CASSPPVGRGPPNYEQYF. The CDR3 nucleotides read TGTGCCAGCAGCCCCCCCGTCGGCAGGGGTCCCCCGAACTACGAGCAGTACTTC.

V and J are TRBV18 and TRBJ2-7; tentatively, D is TRBD2 (6 bases). Germline loops: CDR1 KGHSH, CDR2 LQKENI. Trimming removed 6 bases from V and 4 bases from J, with 13 bases in between. This CDR3 region has 13 residues. The CDR3: CASSPGANYEQYF. The CDR3 nucleotides read TGTGCCAGCTCGCCGGGAGCGAATTACGAGCAGTACTTC.

This chain links TRBV19 with TRBJ2-7; D uncertain. Germline CDR1 and CDR2: LNHDA and SQIVND (reference sequence). This CDR3 comprises 11 residues. Trimming stripped 3 bases from V and 7 bases from J, with 7 bases between. The CDR3 DNA sequence: TGTGCCAGTAGTATGAGGCAGGAGCAGTACGTC. Translating it yields CASSMRQEQYV.

V gene TRBV12-3 or TRBV12-4 combines with J gene TRBJ1-1; D perhaps matches TRBD1 (6 bases). V gave up 6 bases and J gave up 4 bases, with 9 bases separating them. The CDR3 spans 12 residues. CDR3 DNA: TGTGCCAGCAGCCCGGACAGCACTGAAGCTTTCTTT. Translated, it gives CASSPDSTEAFF.